Shown below are 29 T cell receptor beta chains from a single sample sequenced in a study of blood T cell repertoires in COVID-19. Using immunoSEQ multiplex PCR, the repertoire was profiled, and TCRdb retains in-frame clones only, with some absent. The data hold roughly 250,000 clones, with about 85% observed a single time. Input material: PBMCs or T cells enriched from blood (not recorded which). These receptor sequences come from a woman aged 45-65 years who had recovered from COVID-19.

The chain is built from TRBV28 and TRBJ2-7; D perhaps matches TRBD1 (6 bases). Trimming took off 6 bases at V and 4 bases at J, with 16 bases between the two ends. The germline V gene has CDR1 MDHEN and CDR2 SYDVKM. This CDR3 is built from 14 residues. This CDR3 is CASRGATRAYEQYF. CDR3 in DNA: TGTGCCAGCAGGGGGGCTACAAGGGCATACGAGCAGTACTTC.

This chain links TRBV15 with TRBJ2-1; 10 bases align to TRBD2. Losses at the gene ends were 5 bases for V and 4 bases for J; bases not matched to a gene: 11. This CDR3 is 17 amino acids long. Germline V gene sequence: CDR1 LNHNV, CDR2 YYDKDF (reference sequence). Written as DNA, the CDR3 is TGTGCCACCAGCCTCAGGGCCTCACTAGCGGGGTACAATGAGCAGTTCTTC. It codes for CATSLRASLAGYNEQFF.

This chain connects TRBV9 to TRBJ1-2; D may be TRBD1 (5 bases). V shed 1 base and J shed 8 bases, with 15 bases lying between them. The CDR3 spans 14 residues. Per the germline V gene, CDR1 is SGDLS and CDR2 is YYNGEE. The CDR3 protein is CASSVLQGGDGYTF. CDR3 DNA: TGTGCCAGCAGCGTACTCCAGGGAGGTGACGGCTACACCTTC. Full variable domain (missing parts from reference TRBV9 and TRBJ1-2): DSGVTQTPKHLITATGQRVTLRCSPRSGDLSVYWYQQSLDQGLQFLIQYYNGEERAKGNILERFSAQQFPDLHSELNLSSLELGDSALYFCASSVLQGGDGYTFGSGTRLTVV.

The CDR3 nucleotides read TGTGCCAGCAGTTATACAGCAGAAAGGCCAGAGACCCAGTACTTC. It yields the protein CASSYTAERPETQYF. The chain recombines TRBV27 with TRBJ2-5; D unclear. V was cut by 4 bases and J by 4 bases, with 16 bases left in between. This CDR3 is built from 15 residues. Germline CDR1 is MNHEY and CDR2 is SMNVEV (reference sequence).

The V gene is TRBV2, the J gene TRBJ2-3; TRBD1 matches at 12 bases. Germline lookup yields CDR1 SNHLY and CDR2 FYNNEI. The CDR3 runs to 15 residues. V shed 3 bases and J 4 bases; nucleotides not matched to a gene: 2. CDR3 protein: CASSDRDRGPDTQYF. As DNA, the CDR3 is TGTGCCAGCAGTGACCGGGACAGGGGGCCAGATACGCAGTATTTT.

This chain connects TRBV7-2 to TRBJ2-7, with a weak D call TRBD2 (5 bases). Germline lookup yields CDR1 SGHTA and CDR2 FQGNSA. With 3 bases removed from V and 7 bases from J, the gap between germline ends came to 10 bases. The CDR3 extends over 12 amino acids. The CDR3 region has the DNA TGTGCCAGCAGCTTGCCGGGGTGGGAGCAGTACTTC. Its translation is CASSLPGWEQYF.

The rearrangement joins TRBV2 to TRBJ1-1; D perhaps matches TRBD1 (6 bases). In germline, CDR1 is SNHLY, CDR2 FYNNEI. The CDR3 consists of 16 residues. V was clipped by 6 bases and J by 0 bases, with 17 bases between them. DNA of the CDR3: TGTGCCAGCAGACCCGCCTCAGGGGTAATGAACACTGAAGCTTTCTTT. Translating gives CASRPASGVMNTEAFF.

The genes are TRBV19 and TRBJ2-2, with 9 bases that match TRBD2. Germline CDR1 LNHDA, CDR2 SQIVND (reference sequence). Trimming at V came to 5 bases and at J to 0 bases, leaving 4 bases not matched to a gene. The length of the CDR3 is 16 residues. In DNA, the CDR3 is TGTGCCAGTAGTGTCTCTAGCGGGACGAACACCGGGGAGCTGTTTTTT. Translating it yields CASSVSSGTNTGELFF.

The CDR3 is CASSEWDRALSYEQYF. Written as DNA, the CDR3 is TGTGCCAGCAGTGAGTGGGACAGGGCCCTCTCCTACGAGCAGTACTTC. This chain joins TRBV25-1 and TRBJ2-7, with 9 bases fitting TRBD1. From germline, CDR1 is MGHDK and CDR2 SYGVNS. The CDR3 contains 16 residues. V lost 3 bases to trimming and J lost 0 bases; unmatched junction nucleotides: 6.

This clone showed up just a few times. The J gene is TRBJ1-1, the V gene TRBV5-4; no clear D. V shed 4 bases and J shed 5 bases, with 12 bases lying between them. CDR3 length: 13 residues. Germline CDR1 reads SGHNT; CDR2 reads YYREEE (reference sequence). The CDR3 DNA sequence: TGTGCCAGCAGCCCGTCGGGCGGGACTGAAGCTTTCTTT. This codes for CASSPSGGTEAFF.

V gene TRBV28 combines with J gene TRBJ1-2; no definite D call. Germline assignment: CDR1 MDHEN and CDR2 SYDVKM. Trimming cost V 10 bases and J 8 bases, with 23 bases left between them. CDR3 size: 14 residues. The CDR3 sequence: CATPASGIIGGYTF. In DNA, the CDR3 is TGTGCCACTCCTGCCTCGGGGATTATAGGGGGCTACACCTTC.

The chain recombines TRBV5-1 with TRBJ1-1; 10 nucleotides match TRBD1. V dropped 3 bases and J dropped 1; count of bases not matched to a gene: 6. Germline values: CDR1 SGHRS, CDR2 YFSETQ. The CDR3 sequence is 16 residues long. CDR3 coding DNA: TGCGCCAGCAGCTCGGGACAGGGGAATAGGAACACTGAAGCTTTCTTT. Translation gives CASSSGQGNRNTEAFF.

The rearrangement joins TRBV7-3 to TRBJ1-3; 11 bases are a match to TRBD1. With 4 bases clipped from V and 8 bases from J, the junction kept 7 bases outside the gene matches. The CDR3 totals 15 residues. CDR1 SGHTA and CDR2 FQGTGA come from the germline V gene. CDR3 region: CASSSTGTGGDTIYF. The CDR3 DNA reads TGTGCCAGCAGCTCGACCGGGACAGGGGGGGACACCATATATTTT.

The V and J genes are TRBV18 and TRBJ2-5; D unresolved. V was trimmed by 0 bases and J by 3 bases, leaving 5 bases between them. CDR1 and CDR2 from the germline V gene are KGHSH and LQKENI. The CDR3 length is 13 residues. CDR3 loop: CASSPPSEETQYF. The DNA of the CDR3 is TGTGCCAGCTCACCACCCAGTGAAGAGACCCAGTACTTC.

The V call is TRBV5-1, the J call TRBJ2-5; 10 bases align to TRBD2. Germline loops: CDR1 SGHRS, CDR2 YFSETQ. The CDR3 runs 16 residues. The J segment lost 5 bases and the V segment lost 1 base, leaving 8 bases of the junction unmatched. The CDR3 sequence: CASSLRPSGSSETQYF. The CDR3 DNA reads TGCGCCAGCAGCTTGAGGCCTAGCGGGAGTAGCGAGACCCAGTACTTC. Drawing the rest from reference TRBV5-1 and TRBJ2-5, the complete variable domain is KAGVTQTPRYLIKTRGQQVTLSCSPISGHRSVSWYQQTPGQGLQFLFEYFSETQRNKGNFPGRFSGRQFSNSRSEMNVSTLELGDSALYLCASSLRPSGSSETQYFGPGTRLLVL.

A few counts support this clone. The chain combines TRBV7-9 with TRBJ2-3, with TRBD1 as a possible D gene (5 bases). Germline CDR1 reads SEHNR; CDR2 reads FQNEAQ (reference sequence). Trimming left V 5 bases short and J 0 bases short, with 21 bases between. This CDR3 has 18 residues. CDR3 nucleotide sequence: TGTGCCAGCAGCACTTCCAACCCTGGACACCTAAGCACAGATACGCAGTATTTT. This encodes CASSTSNPGHLSTDTQYF.

The chain joins TRBV25-1 to TRBJ2-7; 8 nucleotides match TRBD1. Germline trimming cut 2 bases from V and 4 bases from J; bases unmatched to any gene: 4. The CDR3 has 14 residues. Germline CDR1 reads MGHDK; CDR2 reads SYGVNS. CDR3 bases: TGTGCCAGCAGTGAACAGGGGGCTAGATACGAGCAGTACTTC. It encodes CASSEQGARYEQYF.

J is TRBJ1-5 and V is TRBV24-1, with a weak D call TRBD1 (6 bases). Germline CDR1 and CDR2: KGHDR and SFDVKD. Trimming took 3 bases from V and 9 from J, leaving 20 bases between them. The CDR3 runs 16 residues. The CDR3 protein is CATSDPQGTPNSPQHF. CDR3 coding DNA: TGTGCCACCAGTGATCCACAGGGTACGCCTAATTCGCCCCAGCATTTT.

The V and J genes are TRBV11-2 and TRBJ2-7; 9 bases align to TRBD2. Germline V lookup: CDR1 SGHAT, CDR2 FQNNGV. This CDR3 region has 15 residues. V shed 8 bases, J shed 1 base, and the junction held 9 bases outside the gene matches. The CDR3 DNA reads TGTGCCAGCCGACCAAGCGGGAGGACGTCCTACGAGCAGTACTTC. It specifies CASRPSGRTSYEQYF.

This rearrangement joins TRBV19 to TRBJ2-5; D may be TRBD1 (5 bases). Trimming removed 7 bases at V and 5 bases at J, with 20 bases between. This CDR3 is 15 amino acids long. Germline assignment: CDR1 LNHDA and CDR2 SQIVND (reference sequence). The CDR3 sequence: CASTPAWGAKETQYF. CDR3 bases: TGTGCCAGTACCCCCGCCTGGGGCGCAAAGGAGACCCAGTACTTC.

The CDR3 here is CASSDLAGGYNEQFF. For the CDR3, the DNA is TGTGCCAGCAGCGATCTAGCGGGAGGTTACAATGAGCAGTTCTTC. The rearrangement joins TRBV7-9 to TRBJ2-1; 11 bases are a match to TRBD2. V gave up 5 bases and J gave up 4 bases; unmatched junction bases: 4. The germline V gene encodes CDR1 SEHNR and CDR2 FQNEAQ (reference sequence). CDR3 length: 15 residues.

J is TRBJ1-1 and V is TRBV3-1 (or the pseudogene TRBV3-2); possibly TRBD1 for D (5 bases). This CDR3 comprises 14 residues. With 0 bases removed from V and 1 base from J, the gap between germline ends came to 6 bases. CDR1 and CDR2 (germline): LGHDT, YNNKEL (reference sequence). In nucleotides, the CDR3 is TGTGCCAGCAGCCAAGATACAGGGAACACTGAAGCTTTCTTT. It encodes CASSQDTGNTEAFF.

This clone was recorded only once. J is TRBJ2-2 and V is TRBV24-1; D gene unclear. CDR3 length: 14 amino acids. Trimming pared 8 bases from V and 0 bases from J, leaving 9 bases between. Germline-derived CDR1 and CDR2 are KGHDR and SFDVKD. The DNA for the CDR3 is TGTGCCACCACGTCTAAAGCGAACACCGGGGAGCTGTTTTTT. Protein sequence: CATTSKANTGELFF.

The chain employs TRBV28 and TRBJ2-2; D is possibly TRBD1 (6 bases). CDR1 and CDR2 (germline): MDHEN, SYDVKM. The CDR3 loop spans 12 amino acids. Trimming took off 6 bases at V and 5 bases at J, with 7 bases between the two ends. The CDR3 loop reads CASRTGTGELFF. CDR3 bases: TGTGCCAGCAGAACAGGGACCGGGGAGCTGTTTTTT.

CDR3: CASSRTGGWEKLFF. DNA of the CDR3: TGCGCCAGCAGCCGGACAGGGGGCTGGGAAAAACTGTTTTTT. The chain couples TRBV5-1 to TRBJ1-4; 11 bases fit TRBD1. Germline assignment: CDR1 SGHRS and CDR2 YFSETQ. This CDR3 region has 14 residues. After removal of 4 bases from V and 8 bases from J, the junction contained 4 bases not matched to a gene.

This chain connects TRBV5-5 to TRBJ1-1; 10 bases are a match to TRBD1. The CDR3 loop spans 13 amino acids. Germline values: CDR1 SGHKS, CDR2 YYEKEE (reference sequence). V dropped 4 bases and J dropped 4; count of bases not matched to a gene: 1. The CDR3 DNA follows: TGTGCCAGCAGCCGGACAGGGGGCACTGAAGCTTTCTTT. It codes for CASSRTGGTEAFF.

The chain carries TRBV4-2 and TRBJ2-1; maybe TRBD1 (6 bases). The CDR3 totals 16 residues. Germline CDR1 and CDR2: LGHNA and YNFKEQ. The V end was cut by 1 base, the J end by 0 bases, with 10 bases between. The CDR3 reads CASSQGGPSSYNEQFF. The CDR3 DNA reads as TGTGCCAGCAGCCAAGGGGGGCCGAGCTCCTACAATGAGCAGTTCTTC.

The CDR3 reads CASSLGGDRESGYTF. CDR3 DNA sequence: TGTGCCAGCAGTTTAGGAGGGGACAGGGAGAGTGGCTACACCTTC. V gene TRBV27 combines with J gene TRBJ1-2, with 9 bases fitting TRBD1. From germline, CDR1 is MNHEY and CDR2 SMNVEV (reference sequence). The CDR3 contains 15 residues. The V gene end was trimmed by 2 bases and the J gene end by 7 bases; junction bases not matched to a gene: 8.

The J gene is TRBJ1-1, the V gene TRBV5-8; D remains unclear. V was trimmed by 4 bases and J by 9 bases, leaving 10 bases between them. Germline-derived CDR1 and CDR2 are SGHTS and YDEGEE. The CDR3 is 11 amino acids. In DNA form, the CDR3 reads TGTGCCAGCAGCCCTGACACCAAAGCTTTCTTT. As protein: CASSPDTKAFF.